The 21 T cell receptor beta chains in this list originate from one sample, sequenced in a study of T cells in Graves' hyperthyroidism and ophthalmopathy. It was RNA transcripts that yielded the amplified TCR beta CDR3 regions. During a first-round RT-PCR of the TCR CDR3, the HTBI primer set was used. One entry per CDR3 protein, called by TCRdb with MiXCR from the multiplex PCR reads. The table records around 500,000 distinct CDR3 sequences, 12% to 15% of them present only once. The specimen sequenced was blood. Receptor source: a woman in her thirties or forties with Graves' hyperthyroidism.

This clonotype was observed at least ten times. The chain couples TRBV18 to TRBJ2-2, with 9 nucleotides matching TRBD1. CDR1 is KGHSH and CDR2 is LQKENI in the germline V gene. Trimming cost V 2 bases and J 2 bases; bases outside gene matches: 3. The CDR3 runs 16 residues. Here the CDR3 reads CASSPITGGNTGELFF. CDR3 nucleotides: TGTGCCAGCTCACCAATCACAGGGGGCAACACCGGGGAGCTGTTTTTT.

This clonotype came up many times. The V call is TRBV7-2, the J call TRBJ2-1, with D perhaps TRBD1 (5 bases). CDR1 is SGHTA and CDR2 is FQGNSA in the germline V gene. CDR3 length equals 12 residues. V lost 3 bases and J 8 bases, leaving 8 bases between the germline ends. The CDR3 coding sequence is TGTGCCAGCAGCTTCAGGGTCCATGAGCAGTTCTTC. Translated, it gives CASSFRVHEQFF.

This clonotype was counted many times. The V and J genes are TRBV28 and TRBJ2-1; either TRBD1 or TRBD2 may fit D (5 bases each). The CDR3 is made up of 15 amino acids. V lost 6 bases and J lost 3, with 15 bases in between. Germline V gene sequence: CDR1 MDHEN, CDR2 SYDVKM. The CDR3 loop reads CASRGEMISYNEQFF. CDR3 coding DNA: TGTGCCAGCAGGGGGGAAATGATAAGCTACAATGAGCAGTTCTTC.

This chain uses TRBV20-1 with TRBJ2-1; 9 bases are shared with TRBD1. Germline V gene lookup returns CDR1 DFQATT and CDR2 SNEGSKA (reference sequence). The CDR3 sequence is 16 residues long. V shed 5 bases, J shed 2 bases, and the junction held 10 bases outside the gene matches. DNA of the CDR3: TGCAGTGCTCGAGGGGGGGGACAGGGAACCTACAATGAGCAGTTCTTC. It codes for CSARGGGQGTYNEQFF.

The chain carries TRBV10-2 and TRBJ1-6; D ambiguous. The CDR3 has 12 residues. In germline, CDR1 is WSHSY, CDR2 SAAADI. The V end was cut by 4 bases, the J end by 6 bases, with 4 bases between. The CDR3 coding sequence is TGCGCCAGCAGTGTGCCTAATTCACCCCTCCACTTT. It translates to CASSVPNSPLHF.

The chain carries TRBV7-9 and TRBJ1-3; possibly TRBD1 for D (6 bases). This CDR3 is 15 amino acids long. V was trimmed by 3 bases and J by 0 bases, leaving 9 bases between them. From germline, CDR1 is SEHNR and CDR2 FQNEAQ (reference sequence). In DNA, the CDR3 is TGTGCCAGCAGCTTGCAGGACAGCTCTGGAAACACCATATATTTT. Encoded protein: CASSLQDSSGNTIYF. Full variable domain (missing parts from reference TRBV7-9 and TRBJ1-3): DTGVSQNPRHKITKRGQNVTFRCDPISEHNRLYWYRQTLGQGPEFLTYFQNEAQLEKSRLLSDRFSAERPKGSFSTLEIQRTEQGDSAMYLCASSLQDSSGNTIYFGEGSWLTVV.

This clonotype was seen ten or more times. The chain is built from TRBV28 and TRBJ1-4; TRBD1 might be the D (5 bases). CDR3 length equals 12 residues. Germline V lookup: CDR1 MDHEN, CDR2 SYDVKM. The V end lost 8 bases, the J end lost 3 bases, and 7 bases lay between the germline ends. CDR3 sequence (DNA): TGTGCCAGCCAGGGACCTAATGAAAAACTGTTTTTT. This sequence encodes CASQGPNEKLFF.

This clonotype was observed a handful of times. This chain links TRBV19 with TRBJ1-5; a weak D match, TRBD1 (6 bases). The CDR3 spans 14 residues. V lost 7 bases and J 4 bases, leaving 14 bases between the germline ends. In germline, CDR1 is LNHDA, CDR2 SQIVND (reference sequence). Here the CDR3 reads CASKGGQPNQPQHF. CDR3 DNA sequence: TGTGCCAGTAAAGGAGGACAGCCTAATCAGCCCCAGCATTTT. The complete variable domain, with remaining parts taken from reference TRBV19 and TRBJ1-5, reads DGGITQSPKYLFRKEGQNVTLSCEQNLNHDAMYWYRQDPGQGLRLIYYSQIVNDFQKGDIAEGYSVSREKKESFPLTVTSAQKNPTAFYLCASKGGQPNQPQHFGDGTRLSIL.

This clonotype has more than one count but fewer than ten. The CDR3 sequence is CAISVLKTGASNQPQHF. CDR3 nucleotide sequence: TGTGCCATCAGTGTGCTGAAGACAGGGGCATCGAATCAGCCCCAGCATTTT. V and J are TRBV10-3 and TRBJ1-5; 8 nucleotides line up with TRBD1. Germline V gives CDR1 ENHRY, CDR2 SYGVKD. CDR3 length equals 17 residues. The V and J ends lost 4 bases and 4 bases, in that order; junction bases with no gene match: 12.

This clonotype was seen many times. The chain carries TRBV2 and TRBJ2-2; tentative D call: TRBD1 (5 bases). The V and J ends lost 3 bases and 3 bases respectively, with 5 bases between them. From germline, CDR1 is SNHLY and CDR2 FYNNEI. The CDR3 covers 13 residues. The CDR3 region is CASSETDTGELFF. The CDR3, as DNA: TGTGCCAGCAGTGAGACAGACACCGGGGAGCTGTTTTTT.

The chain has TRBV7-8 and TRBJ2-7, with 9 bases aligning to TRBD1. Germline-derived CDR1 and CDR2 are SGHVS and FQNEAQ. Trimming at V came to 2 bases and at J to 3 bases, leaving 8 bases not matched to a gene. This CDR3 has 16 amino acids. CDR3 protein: CASSLSLGQGDYEQYF. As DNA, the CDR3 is TGTGCCAGCAGCTTATCTCTGGGACAGGGAGACTACGAGCAGTACTTC.

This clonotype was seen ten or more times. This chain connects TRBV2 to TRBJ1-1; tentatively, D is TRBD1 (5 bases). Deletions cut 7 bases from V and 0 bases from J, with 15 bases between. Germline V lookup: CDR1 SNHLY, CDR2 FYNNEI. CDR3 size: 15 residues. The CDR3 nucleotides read TGTGCCAGCACCAGAGGGGAGGCATTGAACACTGAAGCTTTCTTT. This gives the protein CASTRGEALNTEAFF.

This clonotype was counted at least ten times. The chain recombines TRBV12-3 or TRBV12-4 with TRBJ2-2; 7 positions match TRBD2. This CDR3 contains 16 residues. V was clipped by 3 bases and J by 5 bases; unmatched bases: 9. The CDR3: CASSFLREIMTGELFF. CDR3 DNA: TGTGCCAGCAGTTTTTTGCGGGAGATAATGACCGGGGAGCTGTTTTTT.

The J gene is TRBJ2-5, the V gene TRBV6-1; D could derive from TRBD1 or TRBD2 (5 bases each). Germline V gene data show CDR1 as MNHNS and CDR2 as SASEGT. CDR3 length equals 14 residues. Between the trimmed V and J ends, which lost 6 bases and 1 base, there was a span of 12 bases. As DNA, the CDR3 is TGTGCCAGCAGACCGACCGGGGCCCAAGAGACCCAGTACTTC. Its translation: CASRPTGAQETQYF.

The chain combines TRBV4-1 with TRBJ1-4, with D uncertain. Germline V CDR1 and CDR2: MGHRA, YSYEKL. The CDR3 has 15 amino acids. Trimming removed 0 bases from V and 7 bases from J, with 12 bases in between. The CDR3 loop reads CASSQDIGQFEKLFF. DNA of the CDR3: TGCGCCAGCAGCCAAGATATCGGGCAGTTTGAAAAACTGTTTTTT.

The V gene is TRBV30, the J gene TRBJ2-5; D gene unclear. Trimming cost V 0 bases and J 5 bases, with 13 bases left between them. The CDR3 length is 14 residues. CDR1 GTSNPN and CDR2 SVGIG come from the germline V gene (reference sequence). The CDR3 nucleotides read TGTGCCTGGAGTGTCGGTGTTTTTGGGGAGACCCAGTACTTC. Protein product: CAWSVGVFGETQYF.

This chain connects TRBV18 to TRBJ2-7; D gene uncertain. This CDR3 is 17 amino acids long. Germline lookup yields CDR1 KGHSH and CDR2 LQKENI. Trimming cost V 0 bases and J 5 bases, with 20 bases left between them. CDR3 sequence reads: CASSPPPNRGSSNEQYF. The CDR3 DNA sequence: TGTGCCAGCTCACCACCGCCAAATAGAGGTTCTTCCAACGAGCAGTACTTC.

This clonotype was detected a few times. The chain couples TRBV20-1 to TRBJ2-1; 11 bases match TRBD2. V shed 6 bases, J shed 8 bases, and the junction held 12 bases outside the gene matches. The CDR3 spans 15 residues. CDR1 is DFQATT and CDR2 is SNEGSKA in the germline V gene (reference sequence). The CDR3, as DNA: TGCAGTGCCCTCGAGCAACTAGCGGGAGAGCATGAGCAGTTCTTC. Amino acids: CSALEQLAGEHEQFF.

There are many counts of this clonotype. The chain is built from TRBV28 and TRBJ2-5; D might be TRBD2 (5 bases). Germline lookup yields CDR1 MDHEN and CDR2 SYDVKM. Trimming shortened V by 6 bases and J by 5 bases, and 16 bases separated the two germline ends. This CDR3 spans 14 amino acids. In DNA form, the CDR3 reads TGTGCCAGCAGCCCCATCGGGGTTACGGAGACCCAGTACTTC. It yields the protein CASSPIGVTETQYF.

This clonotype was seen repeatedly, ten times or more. CDR3 sequence: CASSLRINYGYTF. The DNA for the CDR3 is TGTGCCAGCAGTTTACGAATCAACTATGGCTACACCTTC. The chain links TRBV28 to TRBJ1-2; D is unresolved. The V end was cut by 2 bases, the J end by 2 bases, with 6 bases between. Per the germline V gene, CDR1 is MDHEN and CDR2 is SYDVKM. The CDR3 is made up of 13 amino acids.

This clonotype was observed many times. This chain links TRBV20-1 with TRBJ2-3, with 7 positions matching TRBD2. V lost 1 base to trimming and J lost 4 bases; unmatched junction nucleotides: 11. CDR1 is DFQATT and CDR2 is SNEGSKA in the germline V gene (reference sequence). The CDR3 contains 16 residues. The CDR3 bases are TGCAGTGCTAGAGGAGGGTTTGGCGGGAGACCAGATACGCAGTATTTT. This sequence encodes CSARGGFGGRPDTQYF.